One and the same sample provided the 6 T cell receptor beta chains below, sequenced in a study of blood T cell repertoires in COVID-19. The protocol was immunoSEQ multiplex PCR, while the TCRdb copy is restricted to in-frame clones and leaves out a portion. The data show 300,000 to 450,000 clones, roughly 90% seen once. Input material: peripheral blood. These receptors were collected from a woman aged 25 to 39 with COVID-19, enrolled during active disease.

This clone was seen only once. The chain employs TRBV10-2 and TRBJ1-1; D call uncertain. Trimming stripped 6 bases from V and 4 bases from J, with 6 bases between. CDR1 is WSHSY and CDR2 is SAAADI in the germline V gene. The CDR3 runs to 11 residues. The CDR3 region has the DNA TGCGCCAGCAGCGACTTCACTGAAGCTTTCTTT. Its translation is CASSDFTEAFF.

The rearrangement joins TRBV4-2 to TRBJ1-1; TRBD1 is a possible D gene (5 bases). With 1 base removed from V and 5 bases from J, the gap between germline ends came to 20 bases. The CDR3 sequence is 17 residues long. Germline CDR1 LGHNA, CDR2 YNFKEQ. CDR3 region: CASSQGGTSTGGTEAFF. CDR3 DNA: TGTGCCAGCAGCCAAGGGGGGACTTCTACTGGAGGGACTGAAGCTTTCTTT.

This sequence joins TRBV7-2 and TRBJ2-7; 7 nucleotides match TRBD1. The CDR3 has 14 residues. From germline, CDR1 is SGHTA and CDR2 FQGNSA. V lost 5 bases, J lost 0 bases, and 4 bases stayed unmatched. CDR3 region: CASSARDSSYEQYF. As DNA, the CDR3 is TGTGCCAGCAGCGCCCGGGACAGCTCCTACGAGCAGTACTTC. The variable domain in full, with the rest retrieved from reference TRBV7-2 and TRBJ2-7, is GAGVSQSPSNKVTEKGKDVELRCDPISGHTALYWYRQSLGQGLEFLIYFQGNSAPDKSGLPSDRFSAERTGGSVSTLTIQRTQQEDSAVYLCASSARDSSYEQYFGPGTRLTVT.

This clone has more than one count but fewer than ten. Sequence at one end of the junction differs from germline and may be a read error. The rearrangement uses TRBV7-7 and TRBJ2-3; tentative D call: TRBD1 (5 bases). Germline assignment: CDR1 SSHAT and CDR2 FNYEAQ (reference sequence). This CDR3 spans 15 amino acids. The CDR3 reads CASSLTQGSTDTQYF. CDR3 coding DNA: TGTGCTAGCAGCTTAACGCAGGGTAGCACAGATACGCAGTATTTT.

The V call is TRBV29-1, the J call TRBJ1-1; D is ambiguous. The CDR3 has 15 residues. CDR1 and CDR2 (germline): SQVTM, ANQGSEA. V gave up 1 base and J gave up 1 base, with 13 bases separating them. The CDR3 region has the DNA TGCAGCGTTGAAGGAAAGCGGGAGAGGAACACTGAAGCTTTCTTT. It codes for CSVEGKRERNTEAFF.

This clone was counted at least ten times. As DNA, the CDR3 is TGTGCCAGCAGCTTAGCACAGGGACCCTACGAGCAGTACGTC. This codes for CASSLAQGPYEQYV. The chain carries TRBV11-2 and TRBJ2-7, with D maybe TRBD1 (6 bases). This CDR3 region has 14 residues. Germline-derived CDR1 and CDR2 are SGHAT and FQNNGV. V was trimmed by 1 base and J by 2 bases, leaving 9 bases between them.